This T cell receptor beta chain was retrieved from a study of blood T cell repertoires in COVID-19. Study-wide context: COVID-19 samples from acute and convalescent phases originated in the United States, Italy and Spain. The cDNA or gDNA used as material had been derived from T cells, B-cell-depleted T cells, or PBMCs.

Trimming cost V 5 bases and J 3 bases, with 16 bases left between them. CDR1 SGHVS and CDR2 FNYEAQ come from the germline V gene. The CDR3 has 16 residues. Under the authors' procedure: Amplification of reference gene primers was used by the study to estimate nucleated cell counts. Sequencing used immunoSEQ multiplex PCR; TCRdb keeps in-frame clones, though not all of them. The DNA was the basis for D and trimming; V, J and clone size are from that table. The sample contains fewer than 90,000 clones, 90% to 95% of which appear only once. The TCR originated in a human donor with active COVID-19. The donor label of this sample is uncertain. Sequenced: peripheral blood. The genes are TRBV7-6 and TRBJ2-2; TRBD1 might be the D (5 bases). The CDR3 loop is CASSPGLGQYTGELFF. The DNA of the CDR3 is TGTGCCAGCAGCCCAGGTTTGGGGCAATACACCGGGGAGCTGTTTTTT.